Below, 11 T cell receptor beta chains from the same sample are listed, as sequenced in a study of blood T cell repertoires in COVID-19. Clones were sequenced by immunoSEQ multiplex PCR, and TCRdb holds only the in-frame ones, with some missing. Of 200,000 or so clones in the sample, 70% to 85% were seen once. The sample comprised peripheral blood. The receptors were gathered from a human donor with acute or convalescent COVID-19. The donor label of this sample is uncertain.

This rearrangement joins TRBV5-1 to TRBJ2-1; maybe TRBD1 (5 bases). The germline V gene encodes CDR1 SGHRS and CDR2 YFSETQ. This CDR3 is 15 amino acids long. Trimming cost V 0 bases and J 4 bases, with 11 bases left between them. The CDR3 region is CASSLVPGQYNEQFF. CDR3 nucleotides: TGCGCCAGCAGCTTGGTTCCAGGGCAATACAATGAGCAGTTCTTC.

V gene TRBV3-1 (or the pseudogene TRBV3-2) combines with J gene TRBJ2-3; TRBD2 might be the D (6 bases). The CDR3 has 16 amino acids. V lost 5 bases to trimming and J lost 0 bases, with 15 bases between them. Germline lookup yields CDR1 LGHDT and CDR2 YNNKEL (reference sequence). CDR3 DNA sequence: TGTGCCAGCAGCTCATATAGCGGATCTAGCACAGATACGCAGTATTTT. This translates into CASSSYSGSSTDTQYF.

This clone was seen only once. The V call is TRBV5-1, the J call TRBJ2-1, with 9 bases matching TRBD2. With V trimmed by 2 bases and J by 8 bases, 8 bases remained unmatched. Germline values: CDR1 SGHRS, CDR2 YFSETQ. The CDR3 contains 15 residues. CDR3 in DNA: TGCGCCAGCAGCTTCGGGGGACTAGCTACGGATGAGCAGTTCTTC. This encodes CASSFGGLATDEQFF.

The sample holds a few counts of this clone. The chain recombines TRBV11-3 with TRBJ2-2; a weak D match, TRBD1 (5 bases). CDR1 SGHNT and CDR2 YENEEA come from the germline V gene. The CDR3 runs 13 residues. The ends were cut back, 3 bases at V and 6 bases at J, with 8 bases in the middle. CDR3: CASSFTGSGELFF. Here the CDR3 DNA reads TGTGCCAGCAGCTTCACAGGTTCCGGGGAGCTGTTTTTT.

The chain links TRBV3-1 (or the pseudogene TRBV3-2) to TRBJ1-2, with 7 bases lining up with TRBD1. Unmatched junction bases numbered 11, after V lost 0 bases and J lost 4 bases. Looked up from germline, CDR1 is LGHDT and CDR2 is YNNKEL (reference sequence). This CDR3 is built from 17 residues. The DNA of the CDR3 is TGTGCCAGCAGCCAAGAGGGGGGAGGACAGGCGGGCTATGGCTACACCTTC. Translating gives CASSQEGGGQAGYGYTF.

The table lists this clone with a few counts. The CDR3 loop is CASSLKGLAEAFF. The CDR3 nucleotides are TGTGCCAGCAGCTTAAAGGGGCTTGCTGAAGCTTTCTTT. The V and J genes are TRBV7-9 and TRBJ1-1; TRBD1 might be the D (5 bases). Trimming pared 2 bases from V and 6 bases from J, leaving 10 bases between. This CDR3 comprises 13 residues. The germline V gene has CDR1 SEHNR and CDR2 FQNEAQ (reference sequence). Looking up the rest from reference TRBV7-9 and TRBJ1-1 gives the full variable domain: DTGVSQNPRHKITKRGQNVTFRCDPISEHNRLYWYRQTLGQGPEFLTYFQNEAQLEKSRLLSDRFSAERPKGSFSTLEIQRTEQGDSAMYLCASSLKGLAEAFFGQGTRLTVV.

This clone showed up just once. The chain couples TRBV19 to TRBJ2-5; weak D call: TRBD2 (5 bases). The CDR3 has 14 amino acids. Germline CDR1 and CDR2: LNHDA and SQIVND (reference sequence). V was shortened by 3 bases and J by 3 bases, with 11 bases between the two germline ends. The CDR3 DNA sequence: TGTGCCAGTAGTATCCGGGGATATGAAGAGACCCAGTACTTC. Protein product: CASSIRGYEETQYF.

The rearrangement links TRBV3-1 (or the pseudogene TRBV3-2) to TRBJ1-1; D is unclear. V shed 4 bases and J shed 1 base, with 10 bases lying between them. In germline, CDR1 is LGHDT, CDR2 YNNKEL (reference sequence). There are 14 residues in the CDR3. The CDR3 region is CASSPWQANTEAFF. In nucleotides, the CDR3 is TGTGCCAGCAGCCCTTGGCAGGCGAACACTGAAGCTTTCTTT.

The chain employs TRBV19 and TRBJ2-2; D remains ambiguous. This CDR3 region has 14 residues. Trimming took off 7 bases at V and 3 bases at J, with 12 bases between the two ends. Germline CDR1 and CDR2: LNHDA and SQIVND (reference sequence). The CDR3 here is CASMTGWDTGELFF. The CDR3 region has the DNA TGTGCCAGTATGACCGGGTGGGACACCGGGGAGCTGTTTTTT.

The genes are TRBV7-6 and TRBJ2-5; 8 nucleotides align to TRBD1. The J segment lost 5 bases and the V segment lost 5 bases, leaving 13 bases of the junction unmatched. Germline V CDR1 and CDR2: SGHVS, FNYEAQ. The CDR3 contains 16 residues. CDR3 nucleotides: TGTGCCAGCAGCCCTCTCCGGACAGGGAGAGGGGAGACCCAGTACTTC. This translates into CASSPLRTGRGETQYF.

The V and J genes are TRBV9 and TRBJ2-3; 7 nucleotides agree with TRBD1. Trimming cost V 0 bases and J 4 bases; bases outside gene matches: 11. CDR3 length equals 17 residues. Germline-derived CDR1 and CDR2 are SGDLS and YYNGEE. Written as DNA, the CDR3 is TGTGCCAGCAGCGTAGGAGGGGACAGCTCCTCCTCAGATACGCAGTATTTT. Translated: CASSVGGDSSSSDTQYF. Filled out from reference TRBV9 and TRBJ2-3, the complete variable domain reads DSGVTQTPKHLITATGQRVTLRCSPRSGDLSVYWYQQSLDQGLQFLIQYYNGEERAKGNILERFSAQQFPDLHSELNLSSLELGDSALYFCASSVGGDSSSSDTQYFGPGTRLTVL.